These 20 T cell receptor beta chains share one sample of origin, sequenced in a study of vaccination and CD4 T cells after COVID-19 (dated by TCRdb to the early 2020s). Antigen specificity for these receptors is unknown. The library was obtained by PCR. The sequencing machine was an Illumina iSeq 100. DNA from cultured CD4+ T cells was subjected to TCR sequencing with the Oncomine TCR Beta short-read assay at the Johns Hopkins FTIC core. TCRdb itself trimmed the public reads at Q25 with fastp, ran MiXCR and retained productive beta chains. CDR3 protein duplicates are merged, each entry listing the most common genes and DNA. Recorded for this sample are approximately 15,000 distinct CDR3 sequences; under 75% of them occurred a single time. Around 6.2% of the sample comes from the top ten. The label giving this sample's treatment or condition can be read as: 10-day PBMC culture with coronavirus spike peptide pools or control peptides (ViraFEST assay).

What was sequenced was CD4+ T cells from blood, cultured in vitro. These receptor sequences come from a human donor who had recovered from COVID-19.

This clonotype was detected only a few times. The genes are TRBV19 and TRBJ1-2, with D perhaps TRBD1 (6 bases). V dropped 7 bases and J dropped 4 bases, with 16 bases sitting between them. This CDR3 has 14 amino acids. CDR1 is LNHDA, CDR2 SQIVND, per germline (reference sequence). The CDR3 loop reads CASTPDSQTYGYTF. The CDR3 nucleotides read TGTGCCAGTACCCCGGACAGTCAAACCTATGGCTACACCTTC.

The chain recombines TRBV27 with TRBJ2-7, with 12 bases aligning to TRBD2. The germline V gene has CDR1 MNHEY and CDR2 SMNVEV (reference sequence). CDR3 length equals 15 residues. Trimming cost V 4 bases and J 1 base; bases outside gene matches: 2. In DNA form, the CDR3 reads TGTGCCAGCAGTTGGACTAGCGGGGATTCCTACGAGCAGTACTTC. Its protein is CASSWTSGDSYEQYF.

This clonotype was seen more than once but under ten times. J is TRBJ2-5 and V is TRBV27; a possible D gene is TRBD1 (5 bases). Germline assignment: CDR1 MNHEY and CDR2 SMNVEV (reference sequence). Trimming removed 6 bases from V and 5 bases from J, with 13 bases in between. This CDR3 comprises 13 residues. CDR3 protein: CASRSQGRETQYF. DNA of the CDR3: TGTGCCAGCAGAAGCCAGGGTCGGGAGACCCAGTACTTC.

This sequence joins TRBV15 and TRBJ1-2; D gene uncertain. The CDR3 is 14 residues long. Germline CDR1 reads LNHNV; CDR2 reads YYDKDF (reference sequence). Trimming removed 0 bases from V and 10 bases from J, with 15 bases in between. The CDR3 DNA sequence: TGTGCCACCAGCAGAGAGCCCGGGCTCCATGCCTACACCTTC. This sequence encodes CATSREPGLHAYTF. Based on the CDR3 plus reference TRBV15 and TRBJ1-2, the full variable domain is DAMVIQNPRYQVTQFGKPVTLSCSQTLNHNVMYWYQQKSSQAPKLLFHYYDKDFNNEADTPDNFQSRRPNTSFCFLDIRSPGLGDTAMYLCATSREPGLHAYTFGSGTRLTVV.

This clonotype was detected only a few times. The chain couples TRBV7-9 to TRBJ1-1, with TRBD1 as a possible D gene (5 bases). The V and J ends lost 5 bases and 3 bases respectively, with 10 bases between them. Germline V gene lookup returns CDR1 SEHNR and CDR2 FQNEAQ (reference sequence). The CDR3 totals 13 residues. This chain's CDR3 is CASSLQEHTEAFF. DNA for the CDR3: TGTGCCAGCAGCCTACAGGAGCACACTGAAGCTTTCTTT.

The genes are TRBV19 and TRBJ1-5, with 8 bases matching TRBD1. This CDR3 contains 16 residues. Unmatched junction bases numbered 5, after V lost 0 bases and J lost 4 bases. Germline CDR1 is LNHDA and CDR2 is SQIVND (reference sequence). The CDR3 loop reads CASSIDPRQGNQPQHF. In DNA, the CDR3 is TGTGCCAGTAGTATAGACCCAAGACAGGGGAATCAGCCCCAGCATTTT.

J is TRBJ2-7 and V is TRBV19, with D tentatively TRBD1 or TRBD2 (6 bases each). This CDR3 has 15 amino acids. Germline V gives CDR1 LNHDA, CDR2 SQIVND (reference sequence). V was clipped by 5 bases and J by 4 bases, with 18 bases between them. The chain's CDR3 is CASSSRDKGGYEQYF. DNA for the CDR3: TGTGCCAGTAGTTCCCGGGACAAGGGGGGTTACGAGCAGTACTTC. The full variable domain, completed using reference TRBV19 and TRBJ2-7, is DGGITQSPKYLFRKEGQNVTLSCEQNLNHDAMYWYRQDPGQGLRLIYYSQIVNDFQKGDIAEGYSVSREKKESFPLTVTSAQKNPTAFYLCASSSRDKGGYEQYFGPGTRLTVT.

The rearrangement links TRBV7-8 to TRBJ2-1; D gene unclear. Germline-derived CDR1 and CDR2 are SGHVS and FQNEAQ. V shed 4 bases and J shed 3 bases, with 7 bases lying between them. CDR3 size: 13 residues. CDR3: CASSYSSYNEQFF. The DNA of the CDR3 is TGTGCCAGCAGCTACTCTAGCTACAATGAGCAGTTCTTC.

A note on this clonotype: Sequence at one end of the junction differs from germline and may be a read error. The CDR3 region has the DNA TGTGCCATCAGTGAGGGGACAGGGGGTAGCTACGAGCAGTACTTC. Protein product: CAISEGTGGSYEQYF. The chain has TRBV6-1 and TRBJ2-7, with 11 bases fitting TRBD1. The CDR3 covers 15 residues. Germline CDR1 reads MNHNS; CDR2 reads SASEGT.

This clonotype was detected once. The chain links TRBV5-1 to TRBJ1-1; 11 bases are a match to TRBD1. The CDR3 has 16 amino acids. Germline CDR1 and CDR2: SGHRS and YFSETQ. V was pared by 1 base and J by 3 bases, with 5 bases of the junction left unmatched. CDR3 sequence (DNA): TGCGCCAGCAGCTTGACCGGGACAGGGGGGGACACTGAAGCTTTCTTT. This codes for CASSLTGTGGDTEAFF.

The chain joins TRBV20-1 to TRBJ1-5; TRBD1 aligns across 7 bases. Germline V CDR1 and CDR2: DFQATT, SNEGSKA (reference sequence). The CDR3 is 14 residues long. V trimming: 0 bases; J trimming: 11 bases; junction bases outside the gene matches: 10. The chain's CDR3 is CSARDQGDRATQHF. The CDR3 region has the DNA TGCAGTGCTAGAGATCAAGGTGACAGGGCCACCCAGCATTTT.

The count of this clonotype is one. CDR3 bases: TGTGCCAGCAGCTTGGAGGCAGTCATGAACACTGAAGCTTTCTTT. It encodes CASSLEAVMNTEAFF. The chain is built from TRBV5-4 and TRBJ1-1; D gene uncertain. This CDR3 spans 15 amino acids. V shed 0 bases and J shed 0 bases, with 9 bases lying between them. In germline, CDR1 is SGHNT, CDR2 YYREEE (reference sequence).

The CDR3 DNA sequence: TGCAGTGCTAGTACTAGCGGGAATACGCAGTATTTT. Translated: CSASTSGNTQYF. This chain joins TRBV20-1 and TRBJ2-3; 10 bases agree with TRBD2. After removal of 3 bases from V and 7 bases from J, the junction contained 1 base not matched to a gene. This CDR3 is 12 amino acids long. The V gene's germline CDR1 is DFQATT and CDR2 SNEGSKA (reference sequence).

The V gene is TRBV20-1, the J gene TRBJ2-2; TRBD1 matches 11 bases. CDR3 length: 16 amino acids. Germline values: CDR1 DFQATT, CDR2 SNEGSKA (reference sequence). Germline trimming cut 0 bases from V and 6 bases from J; bases unmatched to any gene: 6. This chain's CDR3 is CSAREPGQGGSGELFF. DNA for the CDR3: TGCAGTGCTAGAGAGCCGGGACAGGGGGGATCCGGGGAGCTGTTTTTT.

The V call is TRBV7-2, the J call TRBJ2-1; TRBD2 agrees at 7 bases. The CDR3 spans 14 residues. V dropped 5 bases and J dropped 6; count of bases not matched to a gene: 7. Germline lookup yields CDR1 SGHTA and CDR2 FQGNSA. CDR3 DNA: TGTGCCAGCAGCGTGCGGACTAGGGCCAATGAGCAGTTCTTC. Its protein product is CASSVRTRANEQFF.

The V gene is TRBV19, the J gene TRBJ1-3; maybe TRBD1 (5 bases). Germline V CDR1 and CDR2: LNHDA, SQIVND (reference sequence). The CDR3 has 15 amino acids. Trimming stripped 4 bases from V and 4 bases from J, with 14 bases between. CDR3 loop: CASSTIRVIGNTIYF. The DNA of the CDR3 is TGTGCCAGTAGTACCATCAGGGTAATCGGAAACACCATATATTTT.

The chain has TRBV20-1 and TRBJ2-1; D not certain. V was trimmed by 0 bases and J by 5 bases, leaving 8 bases between them. The germline V gene encodes CDR1 DFQATT and CDR2 SNEGSKA (reference sequence). The CDR3 sequence is 13 residues long. The DNA of the CDR3 is TGCAGTGCTAGAGACCCGCCTAACAATGAGCAGTTCTTC. This sequence encodes CSARDPPNNEQFF.

This sequence joins TRBV6-1 and TRBJ1-4; weak D call: TRBD1 (6 bases). Trimming cost V 6 bases and J 7 bases, with 15 bases left between them. The germline V gene encodes CDR1 MNHNS and CDR2 SASEGT. The CDR3 has 14 residues. CDR3 sequence (DNA): TGTGCCAGCAGGGCACAGGGTCAGCGTGAAAAACTGTTTTTT. Translating gives CASRAQGQREKLFF.

The rearrangement joins TRBV6-5 to TRBJ1-2, with 11 bases aligning to TRBD1. The length of the CDR3 is 14 residues. Germline-derived CDR1 and CDR2 are MNHEY and SVGAGI. V lost 4 bases, J lost 7 bases, and 5 bases stayed unmatched. The CDR3 protein is CASSSGQGAFGYTF. The DNA for the CDR3 is TGTGCCAGCAGTTCCGGACAGGGGGCATTTGGCTACACCTTC.

This chain connects TRBV7-2 to TRBJ2-1, with D possibly called TRBD1 or TRBD2 (7 bases each). Trimming took off 2 bases at V and 0 bases at J, with 14 bases between the two ends. There are 17 residues in the CDR3. The germline V gene encodes CDR1 SGHTA and CDR2 FQGNSA. The CDR3 sequence is CASSLRRGGSSYNEQFF. The CDR3 coding sequence is TGTGCCAGCAGCTTACGCAGGGGGGGAAGCTCCTACAATGAGCAGTTCTTC.